This is a list of T cell receptor beta chains from one sample in a study of blood T cell repertoires in COVID-19. The data were produced by immunoSEQ multiplex PCR, yet TCRdb's version contains in-frame clones alone and is incomplete. This table holds some 490,000 clones, 80% to 90% found once. Sample: peripheral blood. The receptors shown here come from a human donor in a cohort sampled during active COVID-19. Both conserved end residues are part of each CDR3. Fields, in order: J gene, V gene, CDR3 protein.

J: TRBJ2-6
V: TRBV7-3
CDR3: CASSFFPGAGANVLTF

J: TRBJ1-5
V: TRBV28
CDR3: CASGTGGAGNQPQHF

J: TRBJ1-1
V: TRBV3-1/TRBV3-2
CDR3: CASSLGTEAFF

J: TRBJ2-3
V: TRBV19
CDR3: CASSMMLRGSRTDTQYF

J: TRBJ2-2
V: TRBV7-2
CDR3: CATSSGANTGELFF

J: TRBJ2-1
V: TRBV30
CDR3: CAWRAGLATEQFF

J: TRBJ1-3
V: TRBV3-1/TRBV3-2
CDR3: CASRRRGTGNTIYF

J: TRBJ1-2
V: TRBV7-9
CDR3: CASSLPLGQFYGYTF

J: TRBJ1-5
V: TRBV30
CDR3: CAWSREEKPQHF

J: TRBJ2-7
V: TRBV28
CDR3: CASSSDRGREF

J: TRBJ2-7
V: TRBV18
CDR3: CASSPARGQDPYEQYF

J: TRBJ2-3
V: TRBV15
CDR3: CATSRVSTPGTDTQYF

J: TRBJ1-1
V: TRBV6-5
CDR3: CASSTGDRNTEAFF

J: TRBJ1-2
V: TRBV5-1
CDR3: CASSFERANYGYTF

J: TRBJ2-1
V: TRBV7-3
CDR3: CASSLAGGPYNEQFF

J: TRBJ2-1
V: TRBV20-1
CDR3: CSASSGRAGEYNEQFF

J: TRBJ2-5
V: TRBV2
CDR3: CASSEAGGRETQYF

J: TRBJ2-2
V: TRBV7-8
CDR3: CASSYSGRALLPGELFF

J: TRBJ1-1
V: TRBV6-6
CDR3: CASSLYEAFF

J: TRBJ1-4
V: TRBV7-9
CDR3: CASSETEESVFF

J: TRBJ2-5
V: TRBV12-3/TRBV12-4
CDR3: CASSWTGQETQYF

J: TRBJ1-6
V: TRBV6-6
CDR3: CASSYRKGDYNSPLHF

J: TRBJ2-2
V: TRBV4-2
CDR3: CASSPGSQGGTGELFF

J: TRBJ2-2
V: TRBV11-2
CDR3: CASSWPGRGAGNTGELFF

J: TRBJ1-2
V: TRBV5-1
CDR3: CASSLDAVYGYTF

J: TRBJ1-1
V: TRBV6-5
CDR3: CASTPRTQNTEAFF